The clone carrying this TCR beta chain was picked up a small number of times. Antigen specificity is unknown. The CDR3 covers 13 residues. Trimming stripped 4 bases from V and 6 bases from J, with 13 bases between. This sample was included in a study of T cell repertoires in cytomegalovirus infection. Study overall: Evidence of both CMV infection and a matching HLA type came from public TCR beta signatures. Study findings and constraints: CMV carriers having the relevant HLA were flagged by cumulative public TCR beta family frequency. In two of eight donors, the top clonotype was HLA-C-restricted CMV-specific.

TCRdb independently ran MiXCR on the reads; one entry per CDR3 protein. The sample lists about 450,000 distinct CDR3 sequences, around 32% occurring once. What was sequenced was PBMCs. This receptor was obtained from a human donor in good health (CMV status not recorded). Some clones in this sample may be carry-over from other donors' samples. The chain links TRBV12-3 or TRBV12-4 to TRBJ2-7, with D possibly matching TRBD2 (6 bases). The CDR3, as DNA: TGTGCCAGCAGTTGGGACTCTAGTACCGAGCAGTACTTC. Amino acid sequence: CASSWDSSTEQYF.